This entry is about one TCR beta chain. As yet, its antigen is unknown. Measured with immunoSEQ multiplex PCR; TCRdb has only the in-frame clones, and not every one. The sample has under 150,000 clones, approximately 88% seen once. Germline V gene sequence: CDR1 MGHRA, CDR2 YSYEKL. V lost 8 bases, J lost 0 bases, and 13 bases lay in between. This CDR3 comprises 14 residues. This entry is derived from a study of T cells in localized non-small cell lung cancer. Regarding the study as a whole: Because only a single region of the tumor was sequenced, heterogeneity remains possible. Elevated blood T cell density was associated with longer overall survival. Maximal T cell clonality occurred in uninvolved adjacent lung, with tumor ranking below it. Median about 58 top-100 tumor clones were shared with paired adjacent lung.

The J gene is TRBJ1-1, the V gene TRBV4-1; D ambiguous. The clonotype comes from a female donor older than 55 with stage I lung adenocarcinoma. Source: peripheral blood, taken before any cancer treatment. CDR3 protein: CASRLMFMNTEAFF. The CDR3 DNA is TGCGCCAGCCGCCTAATGTTCATGAACACTGAAGCTTTCTTT.